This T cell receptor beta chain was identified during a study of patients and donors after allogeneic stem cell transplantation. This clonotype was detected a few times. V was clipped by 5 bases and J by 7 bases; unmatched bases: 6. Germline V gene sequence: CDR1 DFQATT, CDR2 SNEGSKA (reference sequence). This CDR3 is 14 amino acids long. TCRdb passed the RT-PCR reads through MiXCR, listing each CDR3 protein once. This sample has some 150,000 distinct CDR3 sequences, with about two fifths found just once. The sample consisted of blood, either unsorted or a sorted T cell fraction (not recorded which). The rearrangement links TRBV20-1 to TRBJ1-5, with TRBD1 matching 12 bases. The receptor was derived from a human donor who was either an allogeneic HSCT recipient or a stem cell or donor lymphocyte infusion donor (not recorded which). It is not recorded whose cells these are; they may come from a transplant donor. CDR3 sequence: CSAAGTGGLQPQHF. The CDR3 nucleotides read TGCAGTGCTGCCGGGACAGGGGGCTTGCAGCCCCAGCATTTT.